This T cell receptor (beta chain) was documented in a study of blood T cell repertoires in COVID-19. Across the study: Acute-phase and convalescent COVID-19 samples originated in the United States, Italy and Spain.

V shed 2 bases and J shed 2 bases, with 5 bases lying between them. The CDR3 length is 12 residues. Germline CDR1 and CDR2: SQVTM and ANQGSEA. Profiled with immunoSEQ multiplex PCR; TCRdb holds only in-frame clones, not every one. The sample yields roughly 50,000 clones, about 90% seen once. J is TRBJ2-3 and V is TRBV29-1; D ambiguous. The material sequenced was peripheral blood. The clonotype was recovered from a human donor with active COVID-19. The donor label of this sample is uncertain. This CDR3 reads CSVEYYTDTQYF. The DNA for the CDR3 is TGCAGCGTTGAATACTACACAGATACGCAGTATTTT.